This paragraph reports one T cell receptor (beta chain). Measured with immunoSEQ multiplex PCR; TCRdb has only the in-frame clones, and not every one. The table records around 130,000 clones, about nine tenths of them present only once. The germline V gene encodes CDR1 LGHNA and CDR2 YNFKEQ. The CDR3 consists of 16 residues. Between the trimmed V and J ends, which lost 0 bases and 4 bases, there was a span of 13 bases. This sample was taken from a study of blood T cell repertoires in COVID-19. About the research overall: Collection of acute and convalescent COVID-19 samples took place in the United States, Italy and Spain.

The chain combines TRBV4-2 with TRBJ1-3; D not resolved. The sequenced sample consisted of peripheral blood. This TCR came from a man in his forties with acute or convalescent COVID-19. The CDR3 DNA reads TGTGCCAGCAGCCAAGATCGGAGCGTCGGAGGAAACACCATATATTTT. Its translation: CASSQDRSVGGNTIYF.